This entry is about one T cell receptor beta chain. This sample stems from a study of blood T cell repertoires in COVID-19. Turning to the study itself: T cells, B-cell-depleted T cells, or PBMCs provided the cDNA or gDNA that served as material.

Source study methods: Reference gene primer amplification yielded estimated nucleated cell counts. Sequenced by immunoSEQ multiplex PCR; TCRdb stores in-frame clones only, minus some. V and J calls and clone size are copied from that table; D and trimming were computed from the DNA. The sample records about 130,000 clones, roughly four fifths being singletons. The germline V gene encodes CDR1 MNHEY and CDR2 SVGEGT. The V segment lost 5 bases and the J segment 1 base; nucleotides outside the gene matches: 3. The CDR3 extends over 15 amino acids. The chain joins TRBV6-2 or TRBV6-3 to TRBJ2-3; 10 bases align to TRBD2. This clonotype was obtained from a man in his thirties or forties with COVID-19, enrolled during active disease. The sample was peripheral blood. The CDR3 bases are TGTGCCAGCAGTCGAGCGGGGGGGGGCACAGATACGCAGTATTTT. Its protein is CASSRAGGGTDTQYF.